This is a list of T cell receptor beta chains from one sample in a study of blood T cell repertoires in COVID-19. Generated by immunoSEQ multiplex PCR, the TCRdb table keeps only in-frame clones and is missing some. The sample holds about 55,000 clones; 70% to 90% are singletons and the top ten take 12%. Sequenced sample: peripheral blood. The receptor set was obtained from a human donor in a cohort sampled during active COVID-19. Each CDR3 is given with its conserved first and last residue. The order of the fields is clone size, D gene, V gene, J gene, CDR3 DNA, CDR3 protein. A D gene is named only where the DNA matches it firmly. For some rows the clone size is stated as once, few or many, or as a class when expanded; others skip it.

.	TRBD1	TRBV18	TRBJ2-1	TGTGCCAGCTCACCACTTGGGACAGATAATGAGCAGTTCTTC	CASSPLGTDNEQFF
.	.	TRBV5-5	TRBJ1-6	TGTGCCAGCAGCTTATCGGGGAAGTCACCCCTCCACTTT	CASSLSGKSPLHF
.	.	TRBV5-1	TRBJ1-1	TGCGCCAGCAGCTTGTCCGGGAGACCCATGAACACTGAAGCTTTCTTT	CASSLSGRPMNTEAFF
.	.	TRBV7-6	TRBJ2-1	TGTGCCAGCAGTCCGACTAGAAGGAGAAATGAGCAGTTCTTC	CASSPTRRRNEQFF
.	.	TRBV19	TRBJ2-5	TGTGCCAGTAGTATTCTAAGGGGGACGTACCAAGAGACCCAGTACTTC	CASSILRGTYQETQYF
.	TRBD2	TRBV5-1	TRBJ2-1	TGCGCCAGCAGCTTGGGAGCGGGAGGGTATGAGCAGTTCTTC	CASSLGAGGYEQFF
.	.	TRBV30	TRBJ1-3	TGTGCCTGGAGTGTGACAGGACGTAAAGGAAACACCATATATTTT	CAWSVTGRKGNTIYF
.	TRBD2	TRBV6-5	TRBJ2-5	TGTGCCAGCAGTTACAGAACGGGAGGATGGTCAGGGTCCCAGTACTTC	CASSYRTGGWSGSQYF
.	TRBD2	TRBV6-6	TRBJ2-3	TGTGCCAGCAGAACGACTAGCGGGAGAACGGATACGCAGTATTTT	CASRTTSGRTDTQYF
.	.	TRBV7-8	TRBJ2-7	TGTGCCAGCAGCCAGGGACTGTCGGTTTACGAGCAGTACTTC	CASSQGLSVYEQYF
few	TRBD2	TRBV5-4	TRBJ2-5	TGTGCCAGCAGCTCAAGGACTAGCGGGTCCGAGACCCAGTACTTC	CASSSRTSGSETQYF
.	TRBD2	TRBV27	TRBJ2-3	TGTGCCAGCAGCAACCTCCCGGGGGGGGGTAGCGGGAAGTATACAGATACGCAGTATTTT	CASSNLPGGGSGKYTDTQYF
.	.	TRBV6-1	TRBJ2-5	TGTGCCAGCAGTGACCTCCGGAGGGAGACCCAGTACTTC	CASSDLRRETQYF
few	.	TRBV14	TRBJ1-1	TGTGCCAGCAGCCAGCCGGGACTGACAAGGGGAGACACTGAAGCTTTCTTT	CASSQPGLTRGDTEAFF
.	.	TRBV7-9	TRBJ1-5	TGTGCCAGCAGCCCCAGTCCCAATAGCAATCAGCCCCAGCATTTT	CASSPSPNSNQPQHF
.	.	TRBV19	TRBJ2-3	TGTGCCAGTAGTATGTTGCGAGACACATCAGATACGCAGTATTTT	CASSMLRDTSDTQYF
.	.	TRBV3-1/TRBV3-2	TRBJ2-1	TGTGCCAGCAGCCTGCGGACTGATTACAATGAGCAGTTCTTC	CASSLRTDYNEQFF
.	.	TRBV6-4	TRBJ2-2	TGTGCCAGCAGCATCGAATCACAGACCGGGGAGCTGTTTTTT	CASSIESQTGELFF
.	TRBD2	TRBV28	TRBJ2-7	TGTGCCAGCAGTCGACTAGCGGGAGGGTTCTACGAGCAGTACTTC	CASSRLAGGFYEQYF
.	.	TRBV5-6	TRBJ1-1	TGTGCCAGCAGCTCTACAGGCCAACCAGTGGCTTTCTTT	CASSSTGQPVAFF
.	.	TRBV9	TRBJ1-1	TGTGCCAGCAGCGGAGGGGGAGGGTCGGCTTTCTTT	CASSGGGGSAFF
.	.	TRBV14	TRBJ2-7	TGTGCCAGCAGCCAAGTTTACTACCCAAATTCCTACGAGCAGTACTTC	CASSQVYYPNSYEQYF
.	.	TRBV6-5	TRBJ2-7	TGTGCCAGTACCGACAGCCCCTACTACGAGCAGTACTTC	CASTDSPYYEQYF
.	.	TRBV28	TRBJ2-7	TGTGCCAGCTCTTTTCGCGGGCTGATTTACGAGCAGTACTTC	CASSFRGLIYEQYF
.	.	TRBV28	TRBJ1-1	TGTGCCAGCAGTATAATAAGGGGGACTGAAGCTTTCTTT	CASSIIRGTEAFF
.	.	TRBV27	TRBJ2-7	TGTGCCAGCAGCTCGGGGGTCGATTACGAGCAGTACTTC	CASSSGVDYEQYF
.	TRBD2	TRBV7-3	TRBJ2-1	TGTGCCAGCAGCTTAGAAGCGGGGGCCTACAATGAGCAGTTCTTC	CASSLEAGAYNEQFF
.	TRBD2	TRBV2	TRBJ2-7	TGTGCCAGCAGTGCCGGGACTAGCGGGACCTACGAGCAGTACTTC	CASSAGTSGTYEQYF
.	TRBD1	TRBV6-5	TRBJ1-2	TGTGCCAGCAGTTACAGGGGGCCCGGCGGCTACACCTTC	CASSYRGPGGYTF
.	TRBD2	TRBV27	TRBJ2-3	TGTGCCAGCAGTTCTCCGGGACTAGCGGCTGCTAGGGATACGCAGTATTTT	CASSSPGLAAARDTQYF
.	TRBD2	TRBV3-1/TRBV3-2	TRBJ2-1	TGTGCCAGCAGCCTCGGACTAGGGTATGAGCAGTTCTTC	CASSLGLGYEQFF
.	TRBD1	TRBV5-1	TRBJ2-7	TGCGCCAGCAGCCTCTTACAGGGGACCTCCTACGAGCAGTACTTC	CASSLLQGTSYEQYF
.	TRBD2	TRBV7-8	TRBJ2-1	TGTGCCAGCAGCAGAGGGGGAGGGACTAGCGGTAACAATGAGCAGTTCTTC	CASSRGGGTSGNNEQFF
.	TRBD2	TRBV10-3	TRBJ2-2	TGTGCCATCAGTGGACTAGCGGGAGGTGCCGGGGAGCTGTTTTTT	CAISGLAGGAGELFF
.	.	TRBV3-1/TRBV3-2	TRBJ2-7	TGTGCCAGCAGTCAAGGCGTGGGGACTCAGCACTTC	CASSQGVGTQHF
.	TRBD1	TRBV15	TRBJ1-5	TGTGCCACCAGCAGAAATCGGGCAGGGGGCGATCAGCCCCAGCATTTT	CATSRNRAGGDQPQHF
.	TRBD2	TRBV7-8	TRBJ2-1	TGTGCCAGCAGCTTAGCAGTCACTCCTGGGACTAGCGGGAGGGGGAGTGAGCAGTTCTTC	CASSLAVTPGTSGRGSEQFF